This T cell receptor (delta chain) emerged from a study of gamma-delta chains in newborns, infants, children. About the study: Microbial exposure reportedly drives polyclonal innate γδ T cell expansion after birth.

TCRdb reran clone calling via CATT on the reads. The sample shows over 3,000 delta-chain clones, around 56% of them seen only once. This clone is termed medium-sized. The trim removed 0 bases at V and 5 bases at J, leaving 24 bases unmatched. CDR1 GEAIGNYY and CDR2 EKD come from the germline V gene. The CDR3 contains 21 residues. The clonotype originates from a child who received the measles vaccine. This chain joins TRDV2 and TRDJ1; 9 bases align to TRDD3. The sample was blood. The CDR3 nucleotides are TGTGCCTGTGACACCGGGTCACTATACGAGGGGGATACTACGTGGAGGGATAAACTCATCTTT. It yields the protein CACDTGSLYEGDTTWRDKLIF.